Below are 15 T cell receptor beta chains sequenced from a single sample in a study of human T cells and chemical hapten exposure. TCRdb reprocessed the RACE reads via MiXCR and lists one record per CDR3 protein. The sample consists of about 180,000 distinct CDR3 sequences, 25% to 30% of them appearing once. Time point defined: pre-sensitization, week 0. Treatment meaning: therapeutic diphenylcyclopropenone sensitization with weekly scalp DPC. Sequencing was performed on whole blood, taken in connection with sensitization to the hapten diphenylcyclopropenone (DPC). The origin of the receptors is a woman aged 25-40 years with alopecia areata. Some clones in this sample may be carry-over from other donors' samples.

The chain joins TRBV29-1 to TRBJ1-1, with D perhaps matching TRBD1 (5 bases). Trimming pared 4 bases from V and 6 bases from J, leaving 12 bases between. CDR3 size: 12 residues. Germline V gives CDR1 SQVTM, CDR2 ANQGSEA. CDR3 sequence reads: CSVVGGAAEAFF. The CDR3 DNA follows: TGCAGCGTTGTGGGGGGAGCGGCTGAAGCTTTCTTT.

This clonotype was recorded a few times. The CDR3 sequence is CSARGSIGNTIYF. The CDR3, as DNA: TGCAGTGCTAGGGGCAGTATTGGAAACACCATATATTTT. The V gene is TRBV20-1, the J gene TRBJ1-3; D remains unclear. CDR1 and CDR2 (germline): DFQATT, SNEGSKA (reference sequence). The CDR3 has 13 residues. Trimming removed 3 bases at V and 3 bases at J, with 9 bases between.

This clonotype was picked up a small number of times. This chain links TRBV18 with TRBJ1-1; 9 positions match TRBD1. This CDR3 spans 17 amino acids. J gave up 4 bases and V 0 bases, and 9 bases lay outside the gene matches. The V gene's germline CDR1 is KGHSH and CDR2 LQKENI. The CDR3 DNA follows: TGTGCCAGCTCACCACCGGGACAGGGAGTGGGTGGCACTGAAGCTTTCTTT. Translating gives CASSPPGQGVGGTEAFF.

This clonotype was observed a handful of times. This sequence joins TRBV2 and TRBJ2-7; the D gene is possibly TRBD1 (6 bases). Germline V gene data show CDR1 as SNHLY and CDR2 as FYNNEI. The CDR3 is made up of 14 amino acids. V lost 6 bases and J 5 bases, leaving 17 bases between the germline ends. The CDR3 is CASSAYRESNEQYF. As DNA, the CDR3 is TGTGCCAGCAGCGCCTACAGGGAGTCGAACGAGCAGTACTTC.

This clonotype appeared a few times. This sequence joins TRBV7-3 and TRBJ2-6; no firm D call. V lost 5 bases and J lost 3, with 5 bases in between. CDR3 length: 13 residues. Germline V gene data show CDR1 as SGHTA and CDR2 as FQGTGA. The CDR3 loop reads CASSRVGANVLTF. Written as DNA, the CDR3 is TGTGCCAGCAGCAGGGTTGGGGCCAACGTCCTGACTTTC.

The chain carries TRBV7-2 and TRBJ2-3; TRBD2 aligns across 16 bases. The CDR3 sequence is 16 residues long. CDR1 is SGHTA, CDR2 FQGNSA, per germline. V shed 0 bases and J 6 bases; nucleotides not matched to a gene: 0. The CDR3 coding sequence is TGTGCCAGCAGCTTAGCGGGACTAGCGGGGGGGGATACGCAGTATTTT. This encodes CASSLAGLAGGDTQYF.

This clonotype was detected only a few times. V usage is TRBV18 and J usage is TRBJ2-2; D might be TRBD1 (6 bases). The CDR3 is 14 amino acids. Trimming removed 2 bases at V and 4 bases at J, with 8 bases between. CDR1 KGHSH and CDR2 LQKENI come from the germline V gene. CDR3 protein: CASSPAGATGELFF. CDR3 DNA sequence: TGTGCCAGCTCACCAGCAGGGGCCACCGGGGAGCTGTTTTTT.

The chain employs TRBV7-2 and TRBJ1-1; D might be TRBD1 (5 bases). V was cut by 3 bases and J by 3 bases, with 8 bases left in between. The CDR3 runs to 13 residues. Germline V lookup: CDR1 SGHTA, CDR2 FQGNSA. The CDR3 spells CASSFGGYTEAFF. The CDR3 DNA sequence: TGTGCCAGCAGCTTTGGGGGGTACACTGAAGCTTTCTTT.

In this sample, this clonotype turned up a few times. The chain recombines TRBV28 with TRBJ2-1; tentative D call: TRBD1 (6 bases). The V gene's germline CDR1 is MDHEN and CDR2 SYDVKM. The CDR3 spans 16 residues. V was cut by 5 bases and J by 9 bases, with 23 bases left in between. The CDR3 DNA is TGTGCCAGCAGTCATATATTGGGGGCAGGGATGGGTGAGCAGTTCTTC. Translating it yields CASSHILGAGMGEQFF.

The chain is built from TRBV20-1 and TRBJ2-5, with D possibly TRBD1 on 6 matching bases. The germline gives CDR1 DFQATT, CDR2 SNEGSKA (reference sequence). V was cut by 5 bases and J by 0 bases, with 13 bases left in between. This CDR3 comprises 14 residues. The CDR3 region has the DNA TGCAGTGCTCCTAACAGGGTGCACCAAGAGACCCAGTACTTC. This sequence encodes CSAPNRVHQETQYF.

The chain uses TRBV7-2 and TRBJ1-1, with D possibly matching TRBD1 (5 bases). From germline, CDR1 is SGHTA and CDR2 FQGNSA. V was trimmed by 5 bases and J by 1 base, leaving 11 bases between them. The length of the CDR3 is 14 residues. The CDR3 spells CASSQDGTNTEAFF. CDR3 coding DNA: TGTGCCAGCAGCCAGGACGGGACGAACACTGAAGCTTTCTTT.

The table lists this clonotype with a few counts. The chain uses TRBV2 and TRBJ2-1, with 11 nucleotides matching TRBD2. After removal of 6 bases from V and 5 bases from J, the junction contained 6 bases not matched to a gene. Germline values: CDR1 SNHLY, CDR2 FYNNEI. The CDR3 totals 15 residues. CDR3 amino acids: CASRTLAGGHNEQFF. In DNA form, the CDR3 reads TGTGCCAGCAGGACCCTAGCGGGGGGCCACAATGAGCAGTTCTTC.

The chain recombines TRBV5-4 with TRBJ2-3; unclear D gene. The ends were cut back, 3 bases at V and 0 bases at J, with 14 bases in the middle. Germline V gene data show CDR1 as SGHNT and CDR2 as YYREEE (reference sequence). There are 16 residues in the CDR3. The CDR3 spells CASSSVGRSSTDTQYF. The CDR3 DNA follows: TGTGCCAGCAGCTCCGTAGGGCGCTCTAGCACAGATACGCAGTATTTT.

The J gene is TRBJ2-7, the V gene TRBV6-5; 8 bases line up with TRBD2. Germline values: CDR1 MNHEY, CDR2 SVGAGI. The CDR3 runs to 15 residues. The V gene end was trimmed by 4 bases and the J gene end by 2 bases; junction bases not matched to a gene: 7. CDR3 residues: CASSWDGAGAYEQYF. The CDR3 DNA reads TGTGCCAGCAGTTGGGATGGAGCGGGAGCCTACGAGCAGTACTTC.

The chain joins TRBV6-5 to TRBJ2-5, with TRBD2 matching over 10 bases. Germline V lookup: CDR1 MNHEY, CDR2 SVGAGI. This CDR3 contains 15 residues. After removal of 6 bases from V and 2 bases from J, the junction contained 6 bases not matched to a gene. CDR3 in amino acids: CASSPGLAVQETQYF. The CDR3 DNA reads TGTGCCAGCAGCCCAGGACTAGCGGTTCAAGAGACCCAGTACTTC.